Following are 5 T cell receptor beta chains from one sample sequenced in a study of human T cells and chemical hapten exposure. Time point specified: healthy volunteer bleed at 6 weeks. Total RNA was isolated from whole blood that had not been fractionated. TCRdb re-derived calls from the RACE reads in MiXCR, one entry per CDR3 protein. The sample has roughly 80,000 distinct CDR3 sequences, around 9.3% seen once. Sequenced sample: whole blood. The receptors were sampled from a female donor in good health. Some clones in this sample may be carry-over from other donors' samples.

This clonotype was observed at least ten times. The rearrangement uses TRBV7-2 and TRBJ2-1; D unresolved. Germline values: CDR1 SGHTA, CDR2 FQGNSA. The CDR3 length is 13 residues. The V end lost 0 bases, the J end lost 2 bases, and 2 bases lay between the germline ends. This chain's CDR3 is CASSLAPYNEQFF. CDR3 coding DNA: TGTGCCAGCAGCTTAGCGCCCTACAATGAGCAGTTCTTC.

The V gene is TRBV5-4, the J gene TRBJ2-7; 8 nucleotides match TRBD2. This CDR3 is built from 16 residues. Trimming at V came to 0 bases and at J to 5 bases, leaving 10 bases not matched to a gene. Germline V gene lookup returns CDR1 SGHNT and CDR2 YYREEE (reference sequence). CDR3: CASSLGRRRGDDEQYF. In DNA, the CDR3 is TGTGCCAGCAGCTTGGGCCGCCGGCGGGGGGACGACGAGCAGTACTTC.

This rearrangement joins TRBV19 to TRBJ1-3, with 7 bases that match TRBD1. CDR1 and CDR2 (germline): LNHDA, SQIVND (reference sequence). This CDR3 is built from 14 residues. The trim removed 3 bases at V and 2 bases at J, leaving 1 base unmatched. The CDR3 bases are TGTGCCAGTAGTATCAGGGGGACTGGAAACACCATATATTTT. Its translation is CASSIRGTGNTIYF.

V is TRBV10-3 and J is TRBJ1-4; D is possibly TRBD1 (5 bases). In germline, CDR1 is ENHRY, CDR2 SYGVKD. The ends were cut back, 2 bases at V and 10 bases at J, with 17 bases in the middle. The CDR3 consists of 15 residues. DNA of the CDR3: TGTGCCATCAGTGAGCGGGGCAGTCCTTCGGGAAAACTGTTTTTT. Encoded protein: CAISERGSPSGKLFF.

This rearrangement joins TRBV18 to TRBJ1-1; 7 bases fit TRBD1. V shed 2 bases, J shed 5 bases, and the junction held 5 bases outside the gene matches. This CDR3 is 14 amino acids long. From germline, CDR1 is KGHSH and CDR2 LQKENI. The CDR3 region is CASSPNRGGTEAFF. CDR3 sequence (DNA): TGTGCCAGCTCACCAAACAGGGGAGGGACTGAAGCTTTCTTT. Full variable domain (outside the CDR3, taken from reference TRBV18 and TRBJ1-1): NAGVMQNPRHLVRRRGQEARLRCSPMKGHSHVYWYRQLPEEGLKFMVYLQKENIIDESGMPKERFSAEFPKEGPSILRIQQVVRGDSAAYFCASSPNRGGTEAFFGQGTRLTVV.